This entry is about one T cell receptor (beta chain). The age range of participants was 18 to 89 years, with residence in approximately 25 US areas. Membership in each cohort depended on participant-reported clinical history. This sample was included in a study of blood T cell repertoires in COVID-19. Whole-study context: The study drew acute and convalescent COVID-19 samples from the United States, Italy and Spain.

As processed by the authors: Scientists estimated how many nucleated cells there were by amplifying reference gene primers. Some clones are missing from TCRdb's copy, which holds only in-frame ones; the method was immunoSEQ multiplex PCR. V and J calls and clone size are given by that table; D and trimming were obtained from the DNA. The data hold hundreds of thousands of clones, with nearly 90% observed a single time. V was shortened by 8 bases and J by 4 bases, with 11 bases between the two germline ends. Germline CDR1 and CDR2: SGHTA and FQGNSA. The CDR3 runs to 12 residues. This receptor was identified in a woman under 30 with acute COVID-19. The chain employs TRBV7-2 and TRBJ1-2; TRBD1 might be the D (5 bases). Sequencing was carried out using PBMCs or T cells enriched from blood (not recorded which). The CDR3, as DNA: TGTGCCAGCGCTCGGGGGGGCTATGGCTACACCTTC. It yields the protein CASARGGYGYTF. Full variable domain (missing parts from reference TRBV7-2 and TRBJ1-2): GAGVSQSPSNKVTEKGKDVELRCDPISGHTALYWYRQSLGQGLEFLIYFQGNSAPDKSGLPSDRFSAERTGGSVSTLTIQRTQQEDSAVYLCASARGGYGYTFGSGTRLTVV.